Detailed here is one T cell receptor (beta chain). This record belongs to a study of tumour-infiltrating T cells in Burkitt lymphoma. The CDR3 sequence is 15 residues long. Germline assignment: CDR1 SGHVS and CDR2 FNYEAQ. V dropped 1 base and J dropped 3 bases, with 10 bases sitting between them. Produced via immunoSEQ multiplex PCR; TCRdb's table is partial and in-frame only. The sample includes roughly 13,000 clones, around 80% of them seen just once. This sequence was found in a human donor with diffuse large B-cell lymphoma. Sequenced: tumor tissue. This rearrangement joins TRBV7-6 to TRBJ2-1; tentatively, D is TRBD1 (6 bases). The CDR3: CASSLVGTNYNEQFF. The CDR3 DNA is TGTGCCAGCAGCTTAGTGGGGACAAACTACAATGAGCAGTTCTTC.